This T cell receptor (beta chain) originates from a study of T cell responses to AZD1222 COVID-19 vaccine (dated by TCRdb to the early 2020s). About the full investigation: AZD1222 recipients given second doses at about 4 weeks or at about 12 weeks were pooled, since spike-specific TCR depth and breadth were not found to differ between the two schedules. A total of around 240 trial participants underwent TCR sequencing, of whom about 210 received two doses of AZD1222 and some 26 received two doses of the MenACWY control vaccine. Enrollment into the trials was organized by age into subgroups of 18-55, 56-69 and 70-plus years, and those subgroups contained approximately 150, 30 and 60 TCR-sequenced participants, respectively.

The paper's findings and limits, for the study overall: Reportedly, almost half of the unique spike-specific TCRs recognized epitopes lying outside the regions that are mutated in the B.1.351 and B.1.1.7 variants. Most participants were white British and females outnumbered males, and the authors suggested that clonal diversity may have been underestimated. Conclusions about previously exposed vaccinees are limited because only five to seven AZD1222 recipients were SARS-CoV-2 seropositive at baseline. A significant rise in spike-specific TCR breadth and depth was observed after two AZD1222 doses relative to day 0 and relative to MenACWY recipients. Vaccine-associated CD4 TCRs spanned the whole spike protein, with dominant responses in regions 160-218 and 743-854. In the small 56-69-year group, the increase in depth fell short of significance, most likely because of low power. Because no day 14 peak-response samples were available, repertoires were characterized only after the peak T cell response.

From the cysteine up to the phenylalanine, the CDR3 has a length of 13 residues. The read is trimmed to its CDR3 DNA, 39 bases read in frame from base 1. A distance of 11 bases separates the germline ends of V and J, which lose 9 bases and 5 bases respectively. The CDR1 and CDR2 encoded by the germline V gene are MNHEY and SVGAGI. Taken with the paper, the label for time point translates to: baseline before first vaccination. Samples from vaccinated people were obtained from the UK trials COV001 and COV002, which included a single-blind randomized controlled phase 2/3 trial of AZD1222 (ChAdOx1 nCoV-19) in healthy adults. For TCRbeta chain sequencing, PBMC samples from trial participants were taken at day 0 and at day 28 after the second dose. A note on this clone: Its antigen specificity is not known. Base qualities are not at hand, and no much larger clone is one base apart.

The CDR3 regions of human TCRbeta chains were subjected to immunosequencing. Regarding the original processing steps: TCRs in the repertoires were compared against a reference library of SARS-CoV-2-specific TCRs that had been generated with the MIRA antigen-specificity platform. Breadth was defined as the fraction of unique TCRs that were SARS-CoV-2-associated. Depth was defined as the fraction of total T cells that were SARS-CoV-2-associated. Using the MIRA data, each spike-specific TCR was assigned both to the spike region to which the TCR was reactive and to a CD4 or CD8 class. Log10-transformed breadth and depth values were compared by one-way ANOVA with Sidak's multiple comparisons tests. TCRdb re-hosts the immuneACCESS table, in-frame sequences only. Its copies lack some clones; in the studies checked, an unresolved V gene accounts for under half of them, and the cause for the rest is not known. That table supplies the V and J calls and clone size; D and trimming were determined from the DNA. In this sample the table shows some 150,000 clones, 70% to 90% of which occur a single time. Of the sample, just under 3% falls within the top ten clones.

Recombination connected TRBV6-5 to TRBJ1-6; the D gene is perhaps TRBD1, on 6 matching bases. This sequence originates from an adult in good health. The sample in question was peripheral blood, obtained on day 0 of AZD1222 vaccination. Read as DNA, the sequence is TGTGCCAGTGCCGGGACAAATAATTCACCCCTCCACTTT. This codes for CASAGTNNSPLHF.